This section outlines one T cell receptor (beta chain) sequence together with its context. Its target is unknown. Tagging with unique molecular identifiers was a feature of the TCR beta cDNA libraries. There were about 1 to 10 million T cells, and 510,000 or so cDNA molecules came from them. TCRdb re-called the PCR reads with MiXCR, one entry per CDR3 protein. The table lists about 400,000 distinct CDR3 sequences, approximately 33% of them singletons. This sample was taken from a study of post-analysis software for immune sequencing data. Whole-study context: Disease trajectories encompassed relapsing-remitting, secondary progressive and progressive-relapsing multiple sclerosis.

Whole-study findings and limits: A handful of TRBV segments were significantly more frequent in patients than in controls. TRBV5-6, TRBV5-1 and TRBV20-1 were among these segments. Same-batch preparations were strongly co-clustered by F measure. Diversity measured as normalized Chao1 was significantly lower in multiple sclerosis patients than in controls.

V lost 3 bases, J lost 0 bases, and 9 bases lay in between. The length of the CDR3 is 16 residues. In germline, CDR1 is SGHTA, CDR2 FQGTGA. The chain recombines TRBV7-3 with TRBJ2-6; D unclear. What was sequenced was blood. This TCR was sampled from a girl aged 10 to 17 with multiple sclerosis. The CDR3 is CASSFAPSSGANVLTF. The CDR3 coding sequence is TGTGCCAGCAGCTTTGCTCCAAGCTCTGGGGCCAACGTCCTGACTTTC.